A single T cell receptor (beta chain) is shown here with its context. The antigen is not known. These data belong to a study of T cells in localized non-small cell lung cancer. Sequenced by immunoSEQ multiplex PCR; TCRdb stores in-frame clones only, minus some. The sample has 20,000 to 25,000 clones; about 85% are singletons. General study results and limits: Exceeding tumor, uninvolved adjacent lung had the highest T cell clonality. Longer survival (overall) was linked to higher T cell density in blood.

This specimen was PBMCs, taken before any cancer treatment. This sequence originates from a man aged 35-75 years with stage II squamous cell lung carcinoma.

The CDR3 region is CASSVEGGREQYF. DNA of the CDR3: TGTGCCAGCAGCGTCGAGGGAGGAAGGGAGCAGTACTTC. The V and J genes are TRBV9 and TRBJ2-7; D perhaps matches TRBD2 (6 bases). Germline CDR1 reads SGDLS; CDR2 reads YYNGEE. V lost 2 bases, J lost 7 bases, and 13 bases lay in between. This CDR3 has 13 amino acids.